The present TCR beta chain was sequenced within a study of monozygotic twins with cystic fibrosis. Study-level results: Shared CDR3 numbers were not associated with age, concordance or severity. Unrelated CF individuals shared fewer identical clonotypes than monozygotic CF twins. J usage was most co-twin-similar in 8 of 16 pairs, V in 13.

Assay used: immunoSEQ multiplex PCR; TCRdb lists only in-frame clones, some missing. This table has roughly 20,000 clones, around 97% appearing once. CDR3 size: 16 residues. Germline assignment: CDR1 MGHRA and CDR2 YSYEKL. V was cut by 4 bases and J by 0 bases, with 15 bases left in between. A remark on this clone: Its matching antigen is unknown.

Sequences were obtained from blood. This clonotype was sampled from a woman younger than 45 with cystic fibrosis. The chain couples TRBV4-1 to TRBJ2-5; possibly TRBD2 for D (5 bases). CDR3 region: CASSPSTTRNQETQYF. The DNA for the CDR3 is TGCGCCAGCAGCCCCTCAACCACTAGAAACCAAGAGACCCAGTACTTC.